This T cell receptor beta chain was sequenced in a study of low-dose radiotherapy and immunotherapy resistance in tumors. Time point reported: before trial treatment. Priming of first-strand cDNA relied on TRAV- and TRBV-specific primers (covering alpha and beta chains). For amplifying TCRs, the PCR ran for 20 to 25 cycles with Phusion, which was used together with a constant-region primer and the adapter on the V primers. TCRdb reanalysed the reads using MiXCR and keeps one entry per CDR3 protein. The data hold around 80,000 distinct CDR3 sequences, with approximately 17% observed a single time. The source was PBMCs, collected before treatment. The TCR originated in a male donor with prostate cancer.

CDR3 residues: CASSHGQKSYGYTF. In DNA form, the CDR3 reads TGTGCCAGCAGCCACGGACAGAAGAGCTATGGCTACACCTTC. V usage is TRBV3-1 and J usage is TRBJ1-2, with D perhaps TRBD1 (6 bases). Trimming removed 3 bases from V and 4 bases from J, with 12 bases in between. The CDR3 spans 14 residues. CDR1 and CDR2 from the germline V gene are LGHDT and YNNKEL (reference sequence).